These T cell receptor beta chains were read from a single sample in a study of cytomegalovirus exposure and HLA in healthy donors. TCRdb's copy holds only in-frame clones and misses some; the assay was immunoSEQ multiplex PCR. The sample lists roughly 190,000 clones, approximately 81% occurring once. Sequences were obtained from PBMCs. These receptors were taken from a woman in her forties or fifties in good health and CMV-seronegative. Both conserved end residues are part of each CDR3. A D gene is named only where the DNA matches it firmly. Size values are once, few and many counts, or a class for expanded clones, and some rows have none.

d_gene,v_gene,abundance,j_gene,CDR3aa,CDR3nt
TRBD2,TRBV2,NA,TRBJ2-3,CAIRLAGASDTQYF,TGTGCCATCCGACTAGCGGGGGCTTCTGATACGCAGTATTTT
NA,TRBV21-1,few,TRBJ1-4,CASSKGRAGREKLFF,TGTGCCAGCAGCAAAGGGCGGGCAGGGAGGGAAAAACTGTTTTTT
NA,TRBV7-2,few,TRBJ2-2,CASSVAGLGAAGELFF,TGTGCCAGCAGCGTCGCGGGGTTAGGGGCGGCCGGGGAGCTGTTTTTT
NA,TRBV19,NA,TRBJ1-2,CASSIGTNYGHTF,TGTGCCAGTAGTATCGGCACTAACTATGGCCACACCTTC
NA,TRBV5-1,few,TRBJ2-2,CASRPPGRGDTGELFF,TGCGCCAGCAGGCCCCCAGGGAGGGGGGACACCGGGGAGCTGTTTTTT
TRBD2,TRBV9,NA,TRBJ2-1,CASSASLRREGTYNEQFF,TGTGCCAGCAGCGCAAGCCTTCGGCGGGAGGGCACCTACAATGAGCAGTTCTTC
NA,TRBV28,NA,TRBJ2-6,CASRDTFSGANVLTF,TGTGCCAGCAGGGACACCTTCTCTGGGGCCAACGTCCTGACTTTC
TRBD2,TRBV11-1,NA,TRBJ2-1,CASRPSTSGGSNEQFF,TGTGCCAGCAGACCGAGCACTAGCGGAGGGAGCAATGAGCAGTTCTTC
TRBD1,TRBV9,NA,TRBJ2-7,CASSGDRGLDEQYF,TGTGCCAGCAGCGGGGACAGGGGTCTGGACGAGCAGTACTTC
NA,TRBV4-2,NA,TRBJ1-2,CASSQEEGYTF,TGTGCCAGCAGCCAAGAGGAGGGCTACACCTTC
NA,TRBV4-3,few,TRBJ2-2,CASSLGGARGGELFF,TGCGCCAGCAGCCTTGGTGGGGCGCGGGGCGGGGAGCTGTTTTTT
NA,TRBV5-6,once,TRBJ1-2,CASIVKGRLYGYTF,TGTGCCAGCATCGTTAAGGGGCGTCTGTATGGCTACACCTTC
TRBD1,TRBV5-1,few,TRBJ2-3,CASSPDRGTFTDTQYF,TGCGCCAGCAGCCCTGACAGGGGGACGTTTACAGATACGCAGTATTTT
NA,TRBV29-1,NA,TRBJ1-2,CSVEDTGMGYGYTF,TGCAGCGTTGAAGATACAGGGATGGGGTATGGCTACACCTTC
TRBD1,TRBV29-1,few,TRBJ2-7,CSVESQGESHEQYF,TGCAGCGTTGAATCGCAGGGGGAATCCCACGAGCAGTACTTC
TRBD1,TRBV7-2,NA,TRBJ2-7,CASRKTGGSSSYEQYF,TGTGCCAGCAGAAAGACAGGGGGCTCGAGCTCCTACGAGCAGTACTTC
NA,TRBV6-4,NA,TRBJ2-1,CASSDSRYNEQFF,TGTGCCAGCAGTGACTCGAGGTACAATGAGCAGTTCTTC
TRBD2,TRBV7-2,NA,TRBJ2-7,CASSYSGTSGSHEQYF,TGTGCCAGCAGCTACTCCGGGACTAGCGGAAGCCACGAGCAGTACTTC
NA,TRBV6-6,few,TRBJ1-6,CASSYLESSPLHF,TGTGCCAGCAGTTACCTGGAGAGTTCACCCCTCCACTTT
NA,TRBV5-5,NA,TRBJ2-1,CASSLRQAYNEQFF,TGTGCCAGCAGCCTACGACAGGCCTACAATGAGCAGTTCTTC
TRBD1,TRBV7-2,once,TRBJ1-6,CASSGTGSLSPPLHF,TGTGCCAGCTCCGGGACAGGGTCGCTTTCTCCACCCCTCCACTTT
NA,TRBV18,NA,TRBJ2-7,CASSPTGQVEQYF,TGTGCCAGCTCACCAACAGGGCAGGTCGAGCAGTACTTC
TRBD2,TRBV7-2,NA,TRBJ2-2,CASSLGPSGVAGELFF,TGTGCCAGCAGCTTAGGTCCTAGCGGGGTGGCCGGGGAGCTGTTTTTT
TRBD2,TRBV7-6,NA,TRBJ2-5,CASSAAGGRETQYF,TGTGCCAGCAGCGCCGCGGGGGGGCGTGAGACCCAGTACTTC
NA,TRBV10-3,NA,TRBJ1-2,CAISEMEAALGTF,TGTGCCATCAGTGAGATGGAGGCGGCTTTGGGCACCTTC
TRBD1,TRBV18,NA,TRBJ2-7,CASSPGQNYEQYF,TGTGCCAGCTCACCGGGACAGAACTACGAGCAGTACTTC
TRBD2,TRBV9,NA,TRBJ2-1,CASSVGLAGYNEQFF,TGTGCCAGCAGCGTAGGACTAGCGGGCTACAATGAGCAGTTCTTC
TRBD2,TRBV28,NA,TRBJ2-7,CASSGGRSYEQYF,TGTGCCAGCTCTGGCGGGAGGTCCTACGAGCAGTACTTC
TRBD2,TRBV11-2,NA,TRBJ2-7,CASSDLAGSGEQYF,TGTGCCAGCAGTGATTTAGCGGGATCAGGCGAGCAGTACTTC
TRBD1,TRBV6-5,NA,TRBJ1-6,CASSPTGPYNSPLHF,TGTGCCAGCAGTCCGACAGGGCCATATAATTCACCCCTCCACTTT
TRBD1,TRBV6-6,NA,TRBJ2-3,CASSSMDRGTDTQYF,TGTGCCAGCAGTTCAATGGACAGGGGCACAGATACGCAGTATTTT
TRBD1,TRBV6-1,NA,TRBJ1-6,CASSSQGDYSPLHF,TGTGCCAGCAGTTCACAGGGGGACTATTCACCCCTCCACTTT
NA,TRBV7-9,NA,TRBJ1-1,CSSSPTWGRDTEAFF,TGTTCCAGCAGCCCAACATGGGGGCGGGACACTGAAGCTTTCTTT
NA,TRBV27,NA,TRBJ2-7,CASAREGLPAYEQYF,TGTGCCAGCGCGCGCGAGGGACTGCCAGCCTACGAGCAGTACTTC
NA,TRBV5-6,NA,TRBJ2-6,CASSFDRFRSGANVLTF,TGTGCCAGCAGCTTCGACAGGTTTCGATCTGGGGCCAACGTCCTGACTTTC
TRBD1,TRBV5-6,few,TRBJ2-7,CASSPRDRYYEQYF,TGTGCCAGCAGCCCCCGGGACAGATACTACGAGCAGTACTTC
NA,TRBV7-6,NA,TRBJ1-6,CASSHSVNGDSPLHF,TGTGCCAGCAGCCACTCGGTTAACGGGGATTCACCCCTCCACTTT
TRBD1,TRBV5-1,NA,TRBJ2-7,CASSLAFTGATYEQYF,TGCGCCAGCAGCTTGGCCTTTACAGGGGCCACCTACGAGCAGTACTTC
NA,TRBV6-4,NA,TRBJ1-2,CASSGEAGANYGYTF,TGTGCCAGCAGCGGGGAGGCAGGAGCTAACTATGGCTACACCTTC
NA,TRBV7-9,NA,TRBJ2-5,CASSPPLRTAQETQYF,TGTGCCAGCAGCCCTCCCCTACGCACAGCCCAAGAGACCCAGTACTTC
TRBD1,TRBV5-1,NA,TRBJ1-1,CASSFGTGGLGEAFF,TGCGCCAGCAGCTTCGGGACAGGGGGTTTGGGTGAAGCTTTCTTT
TRBD2,TRBV28,NA,TRBJ2-5,CASSSGLAGGETQYF,TGTGCCAGCAGTTCCGGACTAGCGGGGGGGGAGACCCAGTACTTC
NA,TRBV7-2,NA,TRBJ2-7,CASSLDAAVKSQYF,TGTGCCAGCAGCTTAGACGCTGCGGTAAAAAGCCAGTACTTC
TRBD2,TRBV19,NA,TRBJ2-7,CASSSRGLVSEQYF,TGTGCCAGTAGTTCTCGGGGACTAGTTTCCGAGCAGTACTTC
TRBD2,TRBV6-1,NA,TRBJ2-1,CASSEVRLAGIQFF,TGTGCCAGCAGTGAAGTGAGACTAGCGGGAATACAGTTCTTC
TRBD2,TRBV27,NA,TRBJ2-7,CASSLWGTSSYEQYF,TGTGCCAGCAGTTTATGGGGGACTAGTAGCTACGAGCAGTACTTC
TRBD1,TRBV29-1,NA,TRBJ2-5,CSVGTVVETQYF,TGCAGCGTCGGGACAGTGGTGGAGACCCAGTACTTC
NA,TRBV21-1,NA,TRBJ1-2,CASSKAAVIDGYTF,TGTGCCAGCAGCAAAGCGGCCGTGATTGATGGCTACACCTTC
TRBD1,TRBV28,NA,TRBJ2-7,CASSPVDRVSYEQYF,TGTGCCAGCAGTCCAGTGGACAGGGTATCCTACGAGCAGTACTTC
TRBD1,TRBV18,NA,TRBJ2-7,CASSPSPGQGSYEQYF,TGTGCCAGCTCACCATCTCCGGGACAGGGTTCGTACGAGCAGTACTTC
TRBD1,TRBV28,once,TRBJ1-1,CASSLLKKGALAEAFF,TGTGCCAGCAGTTTATTGAAGAAGGGGGCTTTGGCTGAAGCTTTCTTT
NA,TRBV4-3,NA,TRBJ2-1,CASSQSRLLSGSYNEQFF,TGCGCCAGCAGCCAGTCCCGCCTTCTTAGCGGATCCTACAATGAGCAGTTCTTC
NA,TRBV19,NA,TRBJ1-2,CASSMIGDNYGYTF,TGTGCCAGTAGTATGATCGGAGACAACTATGGCTACACCTTC
NA,TRBV11-2,once,TRBJ1-1,CASSPQAVYTEAFF,TGTGCCAGCAGCCCCCAGGCCGTATACACTGAAGCTTTCTTT
NA,TRBV27,once,TRBJ2-1,CASSFRAVGNYNEQFF,TGTGCCAGCAGTTTCCGTGCCGTCGGGAACTACAATGAGCAGTTCTTC
NA,TRBV5-1,NA,TRBJ2-1,CASSPLGGNNEQFF,TGCGCCAGCAGCCCACTTGGAGGGAACAATGAGCAGTTCTTC
TRBD2,TRBV19,NA,TRBJ2-1,CASSVIAGGTNEQFF,TGTGCCAGTAGTGTTATAGCGGGAGGGACCAATGAGCAGTTCTTC
NA,TRBV18,NA,TRBJ1-2,CASSPLGVEYGYTF,TGTGCCAGCTCACCACTAGGGGTAGAGTATGGCTACACCTTC
NA,TRBV12-2,NA,TRBJ1-2,CASRLARSLKAGYTF,TGTGCAAGTCGCTTAGCGCGTTCGCTTAAAGCCGGCTACACCTTC